The rows below give T cell receptor beta chains drawn from one sample of a study of blood T cell repertoires in COVID-19. Method: immunoSEQ multiplex PCR; TCRdb's copy keeps in-frame clones and lacks some. The sample includes under 250,000 clones, roughly nine tenths of them seen just once. Sequences were obtained from peripheral blood. The receptor source for this set is a man aged 55 to 69 with COVID-19, enrolled during active disease. Both conserved end residues are part of each CDR3. D genes are given only for firm matches.

v_call	d_call	j_call	cdr3_aa
TRBV3-1/TRBV3-2	TRBD2	TRBJ2-2	CASSQGLAGTTNTGELFF
TRBV11-1	NA	TRBJ2-3	CASSLLAYTRADTQYF
TRBV18	TRBD2	TRBJ2-7	CASSPRVAGEGEQYF
TRBV18	TRBD1	TRBJ1-1	CASTRTGGNTEAFF
TRBV6-5	TRBD2	TRBJ2-1	CASSAGTSVDEQFF
TRBV27	NA	TRBJ2-3	CASGYSPDTQYF
TRBV5-6	NA	TRBJ1-6	CASSPVGVGSSYNSPLHF
TRBV7-8	NA	TRBJ1-4	CASSPAVRGATNEKLFF
TRBV3-1/TRBV3-2	TRBD1	TRBJ2-5	CASSQGTGAAETQYF
TRBV10-2	NA	TRBJ1-3	CASSEPRFPKLSSGNTIYF
TRBV19	TRBD1	TRBJ1-2	CASSTPVGQGNGYTF
TRBV9	NA	TRBJ2-2	CASSVVWNTGELFF
TRBV5-4	NA	TRBJ1-2	CASSLVRGNYGYTF
TRBV4-1	TRBD2	TRBJ2-5	CASSQDSGLAGQETQYF
TRBV3-1/TRBV3-2	NA	TRBJ1-2	CASSQDVAQGGYTF
TRBV30	TRBD2	TRBJ2-7	CAWSFHRTSGTVDEQYF
TRBV28	TRBD1	TRBJ1-2	CASSSLQGTYNYGYTF
TRBV6-5	NA	TRBJ1-2	CASSWGQGGDYGYTF
TRBV28	NA	TRBJ2-3	CASRLQSTDTQYF
TRBV12-3/TRBV12-4	NA	TRBJ1-1	CASSFYTTEAFF
TRBV11-3	TRBD2	TRBJ2-1	CASSSGLADNEQFF
TRBV2	NA	TRBJ2-7	CASRSPGSTYEQYF
TRBV2	NA	TRBJ2-1	CASSESLALYYNEQFF
TRBV5-1	NA	TRBJ2-7	CASGRYEAEQYF
TRBV28	NA	TRBJ1-6	CASTFPGTNNSPLHF
TRBV19	NA	TRBJ1-1	CASRRSGNYNTEAFF
TRBV30	TRBD1	TRBJ1-3	CAWKPGQTGNTIYF
TRBV29-1	NA	TRBJ1-2	CSVEAPQGNFGGYTF
TRBV5-1	NA	TRBJ1-1	CASSQLRRGDAEAFF
TRBV10-3	TRBD1	TRBJ1-2	CAIGQGANYGYTF
TRBV19	NA	TRBJ1-6	CASSIGDSPLHF
TRBV4-2	TRBD2	TRBJ2-7	CASSQETSGQEYF
TRBV28	TRBD1	TRBJ1-2	CASSIQGAGGYGYTF
TRBV5-1	NA	TRBJ1-6	CASSFGLGDNSPLHF
TRBV3-1/TRBV3-2	NA	TRBJ1-3	CASSQLPGAGNTIYF
TRBV18	TRBD1	TRBJ2-6	CASSADRAGANVLTF
TRBV7-3	NA	TRBJ1-2	CASSLNSGYGYTF
TRBV2	NA	TRBJ2-7	CASSADRATYEQYF
TRBV3-1/TRBV3-2	TRBD1	TRBJ1-2	CASSRTVPGQGRGGYTF
TRBV28	TRBD1	TRBJ1-4	CASRRVGDRLNEKLFF
TRBV11-2	TRBD2	TRBJ2-7	CASSFGLAGGYEQYF
TRBV3-1/TRBV3-2	NA	TRBJ2-7	CASSQLGAQYF
TRBV19	NA	TRBJ2-2	CATRTPITGELFF
TRBV28	NA	TRBJ1-2	CASSFSPLRTGGYTF